A selection of T cell receptor beta chains follows, all from one sample in a study of T cells after yellow fever vaccination. Each CDR3 protein gets one entry after TCRdb re-called the 5' RACE reads with MiXCR. This sample has some 390,000 distinct CDR3 sequences, with around a sixth found just once. This specimen consisted of PBMCs, obtained before the yellow fever booster vaccination. The source is a man younger than 35 who received the YFV17D yellow fever vaccine. Each CDR3 is given with its conserved first and last residue. The D gene is left open where the match is weak. The size of a clone is reported for some rows only, either as once, few or many, or as a class for expanded clones.

j_call,v_call,d_call,clone_size,cdr3_nt,cdr3_aa
TRBJ2-3,TRBV18,NA,few,TGTGCCAGCTCACCCATGGGGGGCCGCGCAGATACGCAGTATTTT,CASSPMGGRADTQYF
TRBJ1-1,TRBV6-6,NA,few,TGTGCCAGCAGTGCCGTATCGGAAGCTTTCTTT,CASSAVSEAFF
TRBJ1-1,TRBV24-1,TRBD1,few,TGTGCCACCAGTGAACAAAGACAGGGGAAAGTGCAGGACACTGAAGCTTTCTTT,CATSEQRQGKVQDTEAFF
TRBJ2-3,TRBV6-6,TRBD2,few,TGTGCCGTAGCGGGGGTCGGGAGCACAGATACGCAGTATTTT,CAVAGVGSTDTQYF
TRBJ2-5,TRBV7-2,NA,many,TGTGCCAGCAGCTTAGCCCAAGTGGAGACCCAGTACTTC,CASSLAQVETQYF
TRBJ2-5,TRBV20-1,NA,many,TGCAGTGCTAGAGGAGGCGGTGCATCTAGCTATGTCACCCAGTACTTC,CSARGGGASSYVTQYF
TRBJ2-5,TRBV11-2,NA,many,TGTGCCAGCAGCTTAGCTAGGGGCGGAGAGACCCAGTACTTC,CASSLARGGETQYF
TRBJ2-5,TRBV7-9,NA,NA,TGTGCCAGCAGCGTCCAATTGGAGACCCAGTACTTC,CASSVQLETQYF
TRBJ2-3,TRBV5-5,NA,many,TGTGCCAGCAGCCCGATTCACTCGAGGGATACGCAGTATTTT,CASSPIHSRDTQYF
TRBJ1-6,TRBV20-1,TRBD1,few,TGCAGTGCACCCCCAGGGGGACAACAAAATAGGCCCCTCCACTTT,CSAPPGGQQNRPLHF
TRBJ1-1,TRBV6-2/TRBV6-3,TRBD1,once,TGTGCCAGCAGCCGTCGGACAGGGGACGAGAACACTGAAGCTTTCTTT,CASSRRTGDENTEAFF
TRBJ1-4,TRBV5-1,NA,NA,TGCGCCAGCAGCTTGGTGGGGTCAGAAGAAAAACTGTTTTTT,CASSLVGSEEKLFF
TRBJ2-3,TRBV20-1,TRBD1,few,TGCAGTGCTGGGAGGACAGGGCCAGATACGCAGTATTTT,CSAGRTGPDTQYF
TRBJ2-3,TRBV18,TRBD1,NA,TGTGCCAGCTCACCACCCCGACAGGGTCCCGTTGCAGATACGCAGTATTTT,CASSPPRQGPVADTQYF
TRBJ2-4,TRBV4-2,TRBD2,many,TGTGCCAGCAGCCTAGCGGGGGAAGCCAAAAACATTCAGTACTTC,CASSLAGEAKNIQYF
TRBJ1-1,TRBV7-6,TRBD1,NA,TGTGCCAGCAGCCCTCGGGACAGAATCATAATGAACACTGAAGCTTTCTTT,CASSPRDRIIMNTEAFF
TRBJ2-3,TRBV10-1,TRBD2,NA,TGCGCCAGCAGTGCCAAGCGGGGGGTCCCCCTGCTTAGCACAGATACGCAGTATTTT,CASSAKRGVPLLSTDTQYF
TRBJ2-5,TRBV20-1,NA,NA,TGCAGTGCTATTTTTGAGACCCAGTACTTC,CSAIFETQYF
TRBJ2-5,TRBV4-2,NA,NA,TGTGCCAGCGGATCCAGGGGTTTGGCAGAGACCCAGTACTTC,CASGSRGLAETQYF
TRBJ1-2,TRBV7-2,TRBD1,NA,TGTGCCAGCAGCTTAGTCTCCCAGGGGGCGATTGGCTACACCTTC,CASSLVSQGAIGYTF
TRBJ1-2,TRBV6-2/TRBV6-3,TRBD1,NA,TGTGCCAGCATGGGCTCGCAGGGGGATTTCTATGGCTACACCTTC,CASMGSQGDFYGYTF
TRBJ1-3,TRBV27,NA,NA,TGTGCCAGCGGGTCGAGCTCTGGAAACACCATATATTTT,CASGSSSGNTIYF
TRBJ2-3,TRBV4-1,NA,few,TGCGCCAGCAGCCCCAGTCTCGGGGCACATTTCGGCACAGATACGCAGTATTTT,CASSPSLGAHFGTDTQYF
TRBJ1-1,TRBV7-9,NA,NA,TGTGCCAGCATCGCGCGGACCGGGACCGAAACTTTCTTT,CASIARTGTETFF
TRBJ1-1,TRBV5-1,NA,few,TGCGCCAGCAGCTGGCAGGGGTACGGCACTGAAGCTTTCTTT,CASSWQGYGTEAFF
TRBJ2-5,TRBV7-8,NA,NA,TGTGCCAGCAGCTTCGGGAACCAAGAGACCCAGTACTTC,CASSFGNQETQYF
TRBJ2-7,TRBV7-3,TRBD2,NA,TGTGCCAGCAGCCCTGTAGCGGGGGTAACCTACGAGCAGTACTTC,CASSPVAGVTYEQYF
TRBJ1-1,TRBV20-1,NA,few,TGCAGTCTAGGCGGGGGGCCCACTGAAGCTTTCTTT,CSLGGGPTEAFF
TRBJ2-1,TRBV5-1,NA,NA,TGCGCCAGCAGCTTGGCAGGCGGGGGCCCCATTTCCGATGAGCAGTTCTTC,CASSLAGGGPISDEQFF
TRBJ1-1,TRBV20-1,NA,NA,TGCAGTGTCGATGGGACCCGGGATGCTTTCTTT,CSVDGTRDAFF
TRBJ1-3,TRBV4-3,NA,few,TGCGCCAGCAGCCAAGAATTACCCAAGGGCTACTCTGGAAACACCATATATTTT,CASSQELPKGYSGNTIYF
TRBJ2-3,TRBV11-2,NA,NA,TGTGCCAGCAGCTTATTCTTGAGCACAGATACGCAGTATTTT,CASSLFLSTDTQYF
TRBJ2-3,TRBV7-2,NA,many,TGTGCCAGCTCCGGGGCGACAGATACGCAGTATTTT,CASSGATDTQYF
TRBJ1-2,TRBV11-1,NA,NA,TGTGCCAGCAGCGGGCCTGATAACTATGGCTACACCTTC,CASSGPDNYGYTF
TRBJ2-1,TRBV29-1,NA,NA,TGCAGCTCCGGGGCACACAGCCACAATGAGCAGTTCTTC,CSSGAHSHNEQFF
TRBJ2-7,TRBV30,NA,few,TGTGCCTGGCAAGCCGCCCCTCTCGAGCAGTACTTC,CAWQAAPLEQYF
TRBJ2-2,TRBV20-1,NA,NA,TGCAGTGCAACCCTGACCGAACTAGCGAACACCGGGGAGCTGTTTTTT,CSATLTELANTGELFF
TRBJ1-6,TRBV5-1,NA,NA,TGCGCCAGCAGCTTGGCCGAGGCTGGGGGGTATTCACCCCTCCACTTT,CASSLAEAGGYSPLHF
TRBJ1-2,TRBV7-9,NA,NA,TGTGCCAGCAGCTTACTGCAGGGAACCTATGGCTACACCTTC,CASSLLQGTYGYTF
TRBJ2-3,TRBV28,TRBD2,NA,TGTGCCAGCAGTACAATTCGACTAGCGGGGGGGCCGGGTAGCACAGATACGCAGTATTTT,CASSTIRLAGGPGSTDTQYF
TRBJ2-1,TRBV9,NA,NA,TGTGCCAGCAGCGTAGTCCAAAGCTCCTACAATGAGCAGTTCTTC,CASSVVQSSYNEQFF
TRBJ1-2,TRBV15,NA,few,TGTGCCACCAGCAGAGATCGGATCAACTATGGCTACACCTTC,CATSRDRINYGYTF
TRBJ1-5,TRBV4-1,NA,NA,TGCGCCAGCAGCCAAGATGAGGGGGGCAGCAATCAGCCCCAGCATTTT,CASSQDEGGSNQPQHF
TRBJ2-7,TRBV4-3,TRBD1,NA,TGCGCCAGCAGCCATGCCCGGGACAGGGCGACCTACGAGCAGTACTTC,CASSHARDRATYEQYF
TRBJ2-3,TRBV4-1,NA,once,TGCGCCAGCAGCCATATAAGAGATACGCAGTATTTT,CASSHIRDTQYF
TRBJ2-6,TRBV30,NA,few,TGTGCCTGGAGTGTTCAGGGGGCCAACGTCCTGACTTTC,CAWSVQGANVLTF
TRBJ1-3,TRBV6-5,TRBD1,few,TGTGCCAGCAGTAACAGGGGACAGAGCTCTGGAAACACCATATATTTT,CASSNRGQSSGNTIYF
TRBJ1-2,TRBV7-3,NA,many,TGTGCCAGCAGCCCCGTCCCCGGGACGGGAGTCTATGGCTACACCTTC,CASSPVPGTGVYGYTF
TRBJ2-5,TRBV7-2,NA,few,TGTGCCAGCAGCCCACCAGGGCTAGCAGAGACCCAGTACTTC,CASSPPGLAETQYF
TRBJ1-6,TRBV27,NA,few,TGTGCCACCGGACGGATCATAGCCTCACCCCTCCACTTT,CATGRIIASPLHF
TRBJ2-1,TRBV2,TRBD2,few,TGTGCCAGCACCCCACCCGGGGGGAATGAGCAGTTCTTC,CASTPPGGNEQFF
TRBJ1-1,TRBV5-1,NA,few,TGCGCCAGCAGCTCGTCAGGGAGCACTGAAGCTTTCTTT,CASSSSGSTEAFF
TRBJ2-6,TRBV4-1,NA,NA,TGCGCCAGCAGCCAAGAGGGATCCTATGGGGCCAACGTCCTGACTTTC,CASSQEGSYGANVLTF